What follows are 20 T cell receptor beta chains derived from one specimen sequenced in a study of T cell responses to AZD1222 COVID-19 vaccine. TCRdb keeps only in-frame clones here, not all; method: immunoSEQ multiplex PCR. The table lists about 79,000 clones, over 75% of them singletons. Sequences were derived from peripheral blood, sampled on day 0 of AZD1222 vaccination. The source of these receptors is an adult in good health.

The chain recombines TRBV7-8 with TRBJ1-2; TRBD1 matches 7 bases. Germline CDR1 and CDR2: SGHVS and FQNEAQ. The V and J ends lost 5 bases and 0 bases, in that order; junction bases with no gene match: 6. This CDR3 has 15 amino acids. The CDR3 nucleotides read TGTGCCAGCAGCCCAGACAGGGATTCTAACTATGGCTACACCTTC. Its protein is CASSPDRDSNYGYTF.

The rearrangement uses TRBV6-6 and TRBJ1-5, with D maybe TRBD1 (6 bases). The germline CDR1 and CDR2 sequences are MNHNY and SVGAGI (reference sequence). The germline V and J ends were trimmed by 5 bases and 4 bases, with 15 bases remaining between them. This CDR3 comprises 15 residues. The CDR3 DNA follows: TGTGCCAGCAGTCAGGGGAGGGGTCAGAATCAGCCCCAGCATTTT. Encoded protein: CASSQGRGQNQPQHF.

The chain recombines TRBV6-5 with TRBJ1-5; D remains unclear. Trimming took 8 bases from V and 1 from J, leaving 3 bases between them. Germline values: CDR1 MNHEY, CDR2 SVGAGI. The CDR3 is 11 residues long. This CDR3 reads CASGSNQPQHF. The DNA of the CDR3 is TGTGCCAGCGGGAGCAATCAGCCCCAGCATTTT.

The CDR3 protein is CASSLRQPSEAFF. The DNA for the CDR3 is TGTGCCAGCAGCTTGCGACAGCCTTCTGAAGCTTTCTTT. V and J are TRBV7-2 and TRBJ1-1; a possible D gene is TRBD1 (5 bases). This CDR3 contains 13 residues. V dropped 3 bases and J dropped 6 bases, with 11 bases sitting between them. Germline CDR1 SGHTA, CDR2 FQGNSA.

This chain joins TRBV28 and TRBJ2-5, with D perhaps matching TRBD2 (6 bases). The germline V gene encodes CDR1 MDHEN and CDR2 SYDVKM. The CDR3 is 14 residues long. V gave up 8 bases and J gave up 2 bases, with 15 bases separating them. CDR3 nucleotide sequence: TGTGCCAGCGGAGCGGGCGGTGGTCAAGAGACCCAGTACTTC. Protein sequence: CASGAGGGQETQYF.

This clone has only a few counts. CDR3 sequence (DNA): TGTGCCAGTAGTACCACAGGGGATAGCAATCAGCCCCAGCATTTT. This encodes CASSTTGDSNQPQHF. The chain carries TRBV19 and TRBJ1-5, with 7 positions matching TRBD1. The CDR3 loop spans 15 amino acids. J lost 0 bases, V lost 4 bases, and 3 bases had no gene match. Germline CDR1 reads LNHDA; CDR2 reads SQIVND (reference sequence).

The chain combines TRBV5-6 with TRBJ2-2; D is unresolved. The germline V and J ends were trimmed by 0 bases and 1 base, with 13 bases remaining between them. The length of the CDR3 is 17 residues. From germline, CDR1 is SGHDT and CDR2 YYEEEE. Here the CDR3 reads CASSLASLSLNTGELFF. In nucleotides, the CDR3 is TGTGCCAGCAGCTTGGCGTCGTTGTCTTTGAACACCGGGGAGCTGTTTTTT.

The genes are TRBV3-1 (or the pseudogene TRBV3-2) and TRBJ1-5, with D perhaps matching TRBD1 (5 bases). V was shortened by 3 bases and J by 3 bases, with 9 bases between the two germline ends. Per germline, CDR1 LGHDT and CDR2 YNNKEL (reference sequence). This CDR3 comprises 14 residues. The CDR3 nucleotides are TGTGCCAGCAGCCAGGCAGGGATCAATCAGCCCCAGCATTTT. Translated, it gives CASSQAGINQPQHF.

The CDR3 loop reads CASSVDVNEQFF. DNA of the CDR3: TGTGCCAGCAGCGTAGATGTCAATGAGCAGTTCTTC. This chain connects TRBV9 to TRBJ2-1; the D is unclear. The CDR3 runs to 12 residues. The germline CDR1 and CDR2 sequences are SGDLS and YYNGEE. Trimming shortened V by 0 bases and J by 6 bases, and 4 bases separated the two germline ends.

This sequence joins TRBV21-1 and TRBJ2-3; TRBD2 is the table's D call and was not checked against the DNA. TRBV21-1 is labeled a pseudogene. The CDR3 totals 18 residues. The CDR3 reads CASSKTLDYHTYTDTQYF. CDR3 bases: TGTGCCAGCAGCAAAACTCTTGACTACCACACCTACACAGATACGCAGTATTTT.

This rearrangement joins TRBV30 to TRBJ1-6; D is possibly TRBD1 (5 bases). The CDR3 consists of 15 residues. The V gene's germline CDR1 is GTSNPN and CDR2 SVGIG (reference sequence). The V end lost 1 base, the J end lost 7 bases, and 14 bases lay between the germline ends. The CDR3 spells CAWSGPGRKNSPLHF. Written as DNA, the CDR3 is TGTGCCTGGAGTGGGCCGGGACGGAAAAATTCACCCCTCCACTTT.

The rearrangement links TRBV5-1 to TRBJ2-1, with 7 bases aligning to TRBD1. V lost 3 bases, J lost 0 bases, and 0 bases stayed unmatched. CDR3 length equals 14 residues. CDR1 and CDR2 (germline): SGHRS, YFSETQ. The CDR3 nucleotides are TGCGCCAGCAGCTCAGGGGGCTCCTACAATGAGCAGTTCTTC. Encoded protein: CASSSGGSYNEQFF.

The V call is TRBV23-1, the J call TRBJ1-5, with D uncertain. TRBV23-1 is known as an ORF, though its function is uncertain. V gave up 0 bases and J gave up 0 bases, with 3 bases separating them. The CDR3 totals 14 residues. This CDR3 is CASSQSVSNQPQHF. The CDR3 DNA is TGCGCCAGCAGTCAATCTGTTAGCAATCAGCCCCAGCATTTT.

V usage is TRBV23-1 and J usage is TRBJ1-1, with D possibly being TRBD1 (6 bases). TRBV23-1 is annotated as an ORF whose role is uncertain. With 4 bases removed from V and 6 bases from J, the gap between germline ends came to 18 bases. This CDR3 has 15 amino acids. As DNA, the CDR3 is TGCGCCAGCAGTCCAAGGGACGGACAGAGCCCTGAAGCTTTCTTT. Amino acid sequence: CASSPRDGQSPEAFF.

The chain is built from TRBV28 and TRBJ1-2; tentative D call: TRBD1 (6 bases). The CDR3 contains 13 residues. The germline CDR1 and CDR2 sequences are MDHEN and SYDVKM. Deletions cut 3 bases from V and 8 bases from J, with 13 bases between. The CDR3 region is CASSFRGPNGYTF. CDR3 bases: TGTGCCAGCAGTTTCAGGGGTCCGAACGGCTACACCTTC.

The chain joins TRBV5-1 to TRBJ2-5; D is unclear. CDR3 length: 12 residues. Germline CDR1 is SGHRS and CDR2 is YFSETQ. V was pared by 0 bases and J by 4 bases, with 4 bases between. CDR3 sequence: CASSLAGETQYF. CDR3 bases: TGCGCCAGCAGCTTGGCAGGAGAGACCCAGTACTTC.

The chain employs TRBV29-1 and TRBJ2-7, with TRBD1 matching over 7 bases. The CDR3 sequence is 13 residues long. The trim removed 0 bases at V and 3 bases at J, leaving 2 bases unmatched. The germline V gene encodes CDR1 SQVTM and CDR2 ANQGSEA. The CDR3 bases are TGCAGCGTTGAAGATGGGACAGACTACGAGCAGTACTTC. Translated: CSVEDGTDYEQYF.

This sequence joins TRBV7-8 and TRBJ2-1, with no clear D. Germline V gene sequence: CDR1 SGHVS, CDR2 FQNEAQ. The CDR3 has 14 residues. The germline V and J ends were trimmed by 5 bases and 3 bases, with 11 bases remaining between them. This CDR3 is CASSPPTSYNEQFF. CDR3 DNA: TGTGCCAGCAGCCCTCCGACGAGCTACAATGAGCAGTTCTTC.

The rearrangement links TRBV5-8 to TRBJ1-4; D is unresolved. V lost 3 bases to trimming and J lost 3 bases, with 6 bases between them. CDR3 length equals 13 residues. The germline V gene has CDR1 SGHTS and CDR2 YDEGEE. In DNA form, the CDR3 reads TGTGCCAGCAGCTACGGGCCTAATGAAAAACTGTTTTTT. Translated, it gives CASSYGPNEKLFF.

The rearrangement uses TRBV11-2 and TRBJ1-1; 8 bases agree with TRBD1. Unmatched junction bases numbered 14, after V lost 5 bases and J lost 12 bases. The CDR3 contains 14 residues. CDR1 is SGHAT, CDR2 FQNNGV, per germline. The CDR3 DNA reads as TGTGCCAGCAGCGACCCCCGACAGGGGCAGCGAACTTTCTTT. Translation: CASSDPRQGQRTFF. Looking up the rest from reference TRBV11-2 and TRBJ1-1 gives the full variable domain: EAGVAQSPRYKIIEKRQSVAFWCNPISGHATLYWYQQILGQGPKLLIQFQNNGVVDDSQLPKDRFSAERLKGVDSTLKIQPAKLEDSAVYLCASSDPRQGQRTFFGQGTRLTVV.